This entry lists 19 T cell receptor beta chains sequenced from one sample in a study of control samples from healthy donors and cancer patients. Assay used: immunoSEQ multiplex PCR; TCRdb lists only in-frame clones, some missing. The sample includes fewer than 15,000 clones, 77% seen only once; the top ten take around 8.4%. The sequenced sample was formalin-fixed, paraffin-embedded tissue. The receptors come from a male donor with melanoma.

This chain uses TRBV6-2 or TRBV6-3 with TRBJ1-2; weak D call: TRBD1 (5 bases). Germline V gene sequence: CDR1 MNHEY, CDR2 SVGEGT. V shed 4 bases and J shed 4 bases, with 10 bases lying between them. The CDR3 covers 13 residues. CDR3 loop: CASSSDSLYGYTF. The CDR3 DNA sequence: TGTGCCAGCAGTTCAGACAGTCTCTATGGCTACACCTTC.

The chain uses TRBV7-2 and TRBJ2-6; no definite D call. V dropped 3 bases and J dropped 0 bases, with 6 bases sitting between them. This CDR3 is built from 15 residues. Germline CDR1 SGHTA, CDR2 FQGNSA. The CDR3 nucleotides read TGTGCCAGCAGCTTTCAGAGCTCTGGGGCCAACGTCCTGACTTTC. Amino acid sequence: CASSFQSSGANVLTF.

The DNA for the CDR3 is TGTGCCTCGACAGGGGGAGAGACCCAGTACTTC. This encodes CASTGGETQYF. This rearrangement joins TRBV6-4 to TRBJ2-5; 9 bases map to TRBD1. CDR1 and CDR2 (germline): MRHNA, SNTAGT. Unmatched junction bases numbered 2, after V lost 11 bases and J lost 4 bases. This CDR3 comprises 11 residues.

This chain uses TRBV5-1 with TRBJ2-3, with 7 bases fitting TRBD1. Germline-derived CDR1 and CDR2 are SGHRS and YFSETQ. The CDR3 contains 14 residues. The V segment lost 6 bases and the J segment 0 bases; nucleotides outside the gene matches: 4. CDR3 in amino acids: CASIEGASTDTQYF. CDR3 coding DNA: TGCGCCAGCATAGAGGGGGCCAGCACAGATACGCAGTATTTT.

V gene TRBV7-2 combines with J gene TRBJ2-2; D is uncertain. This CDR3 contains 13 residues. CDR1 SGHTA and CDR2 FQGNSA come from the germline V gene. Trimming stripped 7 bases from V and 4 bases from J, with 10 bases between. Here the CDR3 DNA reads TGTGCCAGCAACCTAGTCACCACCGGGGAGCTGTTTTTT. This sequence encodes CASNLVTTGELFF.

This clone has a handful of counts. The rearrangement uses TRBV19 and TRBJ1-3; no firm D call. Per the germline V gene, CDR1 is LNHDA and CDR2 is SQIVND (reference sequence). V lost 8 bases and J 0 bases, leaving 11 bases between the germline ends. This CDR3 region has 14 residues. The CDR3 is CASSGSVSGNTIYF. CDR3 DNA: TGTGCCAGTTCAGGATCGGTCTCTGGAAACACCATATATTTT. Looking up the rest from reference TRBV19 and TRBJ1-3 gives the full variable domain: DGGITQSPKYLFRKEGQNVTLSCEQNLNHDAMYWYRQDPGQGLRLIYYSQIVNDFQKGDIAEGYSVSREKKESFPLTVTSAQKNPTAFYLCASSGSVSGNTIYFGEGSWLTVV.

The CDR3 sequence: CASSYRMGEQFF. CDR3 coding DNA: TGTGCCAGCAGTTACCGGATGGGTGAGCAGTTCTTC. The V gene is TRBV6-5, the J gene TRBJ2-1; no firm D call. V was cut by 2 bases and J by 9 bases, with 8 bases left in between. Looked up from germline, CDR1 is MNHEY and CDR2 is SVGAGI. The CDR3 loop spans 12 amino acids.

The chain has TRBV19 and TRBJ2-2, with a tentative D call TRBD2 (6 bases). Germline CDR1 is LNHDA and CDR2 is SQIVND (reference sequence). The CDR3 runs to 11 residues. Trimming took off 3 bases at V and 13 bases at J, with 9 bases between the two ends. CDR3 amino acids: CASSMGRGLFF. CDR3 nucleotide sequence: TGTGCCAGTAGTATGGGGCGGGGGCTGTTTTTT.

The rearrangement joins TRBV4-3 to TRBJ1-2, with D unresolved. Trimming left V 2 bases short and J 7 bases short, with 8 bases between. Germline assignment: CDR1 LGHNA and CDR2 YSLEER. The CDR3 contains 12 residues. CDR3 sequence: CASSQSNGGYTF. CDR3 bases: TGCGCCAGCAGCCAATCAAACGGTGGCTACACCTTC.

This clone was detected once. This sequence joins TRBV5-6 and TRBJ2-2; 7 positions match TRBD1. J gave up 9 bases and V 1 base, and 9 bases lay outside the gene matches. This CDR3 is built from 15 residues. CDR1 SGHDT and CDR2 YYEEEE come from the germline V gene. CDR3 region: CASSLLRQGERELFF. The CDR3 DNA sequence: TGTGCCAGCAGCTTGCTGCGGCAGGGGGAGCGGGAGCTGTTTTTT.

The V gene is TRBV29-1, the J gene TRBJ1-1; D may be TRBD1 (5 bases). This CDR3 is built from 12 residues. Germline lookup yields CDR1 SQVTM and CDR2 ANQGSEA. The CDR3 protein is CGGDKGDAEAFF. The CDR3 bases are TGCGGGGGGGATAAAGGGGACGCTGAAGCTTTCTTT.

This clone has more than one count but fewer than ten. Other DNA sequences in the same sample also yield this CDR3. The chain's CDR3 is CASSTGRVTEAFF. CDR3 nucleotide sequence: TGTGCCAGCAGCACGGGGAGGGTGACTGAAGCTTTCTTT. The chain uses TRBV5-8 and TRBJ1-1, with D unclear. This CDR3 is built from 13 residues. V lost 4 bases and J 5 bases, leaving 12 bases between the germline ends. From germline, CDR1 is SGHTS and CDR2 YDEGEE.

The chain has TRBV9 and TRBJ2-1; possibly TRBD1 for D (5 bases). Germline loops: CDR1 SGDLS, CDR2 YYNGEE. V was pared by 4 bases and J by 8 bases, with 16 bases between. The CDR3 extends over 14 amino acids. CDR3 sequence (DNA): TGTGCCAGCAGCCCCAGGGTTCAAGGGGATGAGCAGTTCTTC. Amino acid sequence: CASSPRVQGDEQFF.

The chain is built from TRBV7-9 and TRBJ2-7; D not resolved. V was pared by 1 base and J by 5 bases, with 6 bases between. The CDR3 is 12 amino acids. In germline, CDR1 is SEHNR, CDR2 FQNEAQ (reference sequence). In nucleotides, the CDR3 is TGTGCCAGCAGCTTAGTCGAGGACGAGCAGTACTTC. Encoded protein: CASSLVEDEQYF. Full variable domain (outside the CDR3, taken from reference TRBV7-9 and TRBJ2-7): DTGVSQNPRHKITKRGQNVTFRCDPISEHNRLYWYRQTLGQGPEFLTYFQNEAQLEKSRLLSDRFSAERPKGSFSTLEIQRTEQGDSAMYLCASSLVEDEQYFGPGTRLTVT.

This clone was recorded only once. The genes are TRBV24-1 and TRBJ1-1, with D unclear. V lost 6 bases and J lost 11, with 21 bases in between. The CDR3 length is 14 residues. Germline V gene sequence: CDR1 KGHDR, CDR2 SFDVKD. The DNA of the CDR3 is TGTGCCACCAGTTTATCTCTTCCTATGAGGTGTGCTTTCTTT. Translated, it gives CATSLSLPMRCAFF.

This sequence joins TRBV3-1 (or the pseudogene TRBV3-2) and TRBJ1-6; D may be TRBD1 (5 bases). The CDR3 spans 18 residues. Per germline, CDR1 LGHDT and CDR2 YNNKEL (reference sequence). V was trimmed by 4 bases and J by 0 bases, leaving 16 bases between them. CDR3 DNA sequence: TGTGCCAGCAGCCCGTTAGGGGCTAGGGGCTCCTATAATTCACCCCTCCACTTT. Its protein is CASSPLGARGSYNSPLHF.

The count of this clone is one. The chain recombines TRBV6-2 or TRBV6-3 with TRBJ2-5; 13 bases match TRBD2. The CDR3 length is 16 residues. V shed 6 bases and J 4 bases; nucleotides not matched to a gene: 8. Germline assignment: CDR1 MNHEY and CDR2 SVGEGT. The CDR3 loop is CASSRLAGGQRETQYF. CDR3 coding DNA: TGTGCCAGCAGCCGACTAGCGGGGGGTCAAAGAGAGACCCAGTACTTC.

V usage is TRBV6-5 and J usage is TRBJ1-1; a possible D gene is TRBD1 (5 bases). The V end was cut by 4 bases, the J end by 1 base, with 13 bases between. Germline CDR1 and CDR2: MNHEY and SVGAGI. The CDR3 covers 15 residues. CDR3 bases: TGTGCCAGCAGTTTCAGGAGGGGACCGAACACTGAAGCTTTCTTT. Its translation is CASSFRRGPNTEAFF.

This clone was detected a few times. The CDR3 region is CASSEARDILKNIQYF. The CDR3 DNA sequence: TGTGCCAGCAGTGAAGCCCGGGACATACTCAAAAACATTCAGTACTTC. J is TRBJ2-4 and V is TRBV2; tentative D call: TRBD1 (6 bases). The ends were cut back, 0 bases at V and 3 bases at J, with 12 bases in the middle. Germline V gene lookup returns CDR1 SNHLY and CDR2 FYNNEI. The CDR3 runs to 16 residues.